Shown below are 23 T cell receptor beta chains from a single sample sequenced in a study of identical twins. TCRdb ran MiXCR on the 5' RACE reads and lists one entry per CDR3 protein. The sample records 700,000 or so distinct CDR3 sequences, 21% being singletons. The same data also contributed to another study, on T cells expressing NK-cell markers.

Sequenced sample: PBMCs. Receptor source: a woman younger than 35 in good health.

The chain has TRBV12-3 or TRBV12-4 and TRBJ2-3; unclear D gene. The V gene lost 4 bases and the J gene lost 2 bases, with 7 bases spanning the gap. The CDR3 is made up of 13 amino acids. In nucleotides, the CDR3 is TGTGCCAGCAGTTGGGCGGTCACAGATACGCAGTATTTT. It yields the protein CASSWAVTDTQYF.

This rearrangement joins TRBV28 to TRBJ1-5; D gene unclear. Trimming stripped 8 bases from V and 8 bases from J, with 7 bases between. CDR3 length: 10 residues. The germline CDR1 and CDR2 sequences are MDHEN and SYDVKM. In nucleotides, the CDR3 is TGTGCCAGCTCGTGGGAGCCCCAGCATTTT. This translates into CASSWEPQHF.

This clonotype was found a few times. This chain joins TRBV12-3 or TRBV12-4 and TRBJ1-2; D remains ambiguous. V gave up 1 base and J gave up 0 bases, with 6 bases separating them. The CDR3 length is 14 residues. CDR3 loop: CASSLGPANYGYTF. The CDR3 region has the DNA TGTGCCAGCAGTTTAGGCCCAGCTAACTATGGCTACACCTTC.

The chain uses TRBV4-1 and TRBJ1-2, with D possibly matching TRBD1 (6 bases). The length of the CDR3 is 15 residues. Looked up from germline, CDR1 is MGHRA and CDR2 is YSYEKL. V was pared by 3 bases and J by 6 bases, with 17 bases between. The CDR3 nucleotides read TGCGCCAGCAGCCACCCCTTGACAGGTACAAATGGCTACACCTTC. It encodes CASSHPLTGTNGYTF.

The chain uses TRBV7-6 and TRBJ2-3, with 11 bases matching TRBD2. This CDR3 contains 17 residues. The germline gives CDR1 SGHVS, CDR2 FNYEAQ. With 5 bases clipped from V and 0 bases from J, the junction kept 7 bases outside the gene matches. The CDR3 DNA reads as TGTGCCAGCAGCGCAGGACTAGCGGGTGTTAGCACAGATACGCAGTATTTT. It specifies CASSAGLAGVSTDTQYF.

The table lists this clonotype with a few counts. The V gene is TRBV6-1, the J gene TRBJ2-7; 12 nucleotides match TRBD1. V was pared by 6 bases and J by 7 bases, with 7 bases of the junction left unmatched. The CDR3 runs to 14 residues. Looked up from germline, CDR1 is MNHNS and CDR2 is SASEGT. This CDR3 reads CASRRDRGLGEQYF. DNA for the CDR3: TGTGCCAGCAGGCGGGACAGGGGGCTTGGGGAGCAGTACTTC.

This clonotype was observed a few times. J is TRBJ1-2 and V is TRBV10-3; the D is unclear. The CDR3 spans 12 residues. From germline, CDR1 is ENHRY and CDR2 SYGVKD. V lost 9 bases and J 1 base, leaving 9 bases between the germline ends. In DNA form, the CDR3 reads TGTGCCATAGGCGACCTTAACTATGGCTACACCTTC. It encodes CAIGDLNYGYTF.

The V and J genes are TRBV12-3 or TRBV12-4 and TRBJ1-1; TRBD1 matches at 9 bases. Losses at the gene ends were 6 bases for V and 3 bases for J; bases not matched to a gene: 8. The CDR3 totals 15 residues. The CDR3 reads CASRYRGREDTEAFF. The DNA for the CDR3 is TGTGCCAGCAGGTACAGGGGGCGCGAGGACACTGAAGCTTTCTTT.

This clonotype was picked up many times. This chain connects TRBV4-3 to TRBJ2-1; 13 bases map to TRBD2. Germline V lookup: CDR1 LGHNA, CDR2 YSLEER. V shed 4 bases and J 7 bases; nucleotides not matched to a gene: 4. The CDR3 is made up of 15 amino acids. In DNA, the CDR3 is TGCGCCAGCAGCCGCCTGGGACTAGCGGGAAATGAGCAGTTCTTC. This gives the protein CASSRLGLAGNEQFF.

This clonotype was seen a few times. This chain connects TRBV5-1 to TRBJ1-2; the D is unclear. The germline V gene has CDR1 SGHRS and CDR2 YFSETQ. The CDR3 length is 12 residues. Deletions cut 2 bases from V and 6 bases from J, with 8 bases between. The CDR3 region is CASSFGDDGYTF. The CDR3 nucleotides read TGCGCCAGCAGCTTCGGGGATGATGGCTACACCTTC.

The CDR3 DNA reads as TGTGCCAGCAGCGAGACAGGGTTTCAGCCCCAGCATTTT. Its translation is CASSETGFQPQHF. The V call is TRBV12-3 or TRBV12-4, the J call TRBJ1-5; 7 bases line up with TRBD1. Trimming took 6 bases from V and 6 from J; bases not matched to a gene: 5. This CDR3 contains 13 residues.

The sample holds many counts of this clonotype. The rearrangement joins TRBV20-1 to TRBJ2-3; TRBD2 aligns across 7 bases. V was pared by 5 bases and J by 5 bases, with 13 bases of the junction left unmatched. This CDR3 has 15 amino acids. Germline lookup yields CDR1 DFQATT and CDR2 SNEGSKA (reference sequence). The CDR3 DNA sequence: TGCAGTGCTTCTTACTCTAGCGGTGTAGGAGATACGCAGTATTTT. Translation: CSASYSSGVGDTQYF.

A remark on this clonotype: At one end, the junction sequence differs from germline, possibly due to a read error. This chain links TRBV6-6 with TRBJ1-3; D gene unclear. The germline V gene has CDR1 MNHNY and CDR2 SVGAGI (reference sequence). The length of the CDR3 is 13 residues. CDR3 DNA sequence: TGTGCCAGCAGTTACTCTCCTGGGAACACCATATATTTT. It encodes CASSYSPGNTIYF.

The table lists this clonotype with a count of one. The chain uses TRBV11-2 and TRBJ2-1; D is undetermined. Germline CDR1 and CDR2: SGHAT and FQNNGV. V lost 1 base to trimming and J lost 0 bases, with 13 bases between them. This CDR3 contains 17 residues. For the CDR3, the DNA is TGTGCCAGCAGCTTAGTTCTTGGCGCGAGCTCCTACAATGAGCAGTTCTTC. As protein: CASSLVLGASSYNEQFF.

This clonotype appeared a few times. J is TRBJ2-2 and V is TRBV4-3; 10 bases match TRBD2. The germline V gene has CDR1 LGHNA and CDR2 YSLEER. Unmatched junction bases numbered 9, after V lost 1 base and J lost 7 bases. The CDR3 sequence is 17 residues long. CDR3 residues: CASSQGLAGEGFGELFF. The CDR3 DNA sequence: TGCGCCAGCAGCCAAGGGCTAGCGGGAGAAGGGTTCGGGGAGCTGTTTTTT.

CDR3 nucleotide sequence: TGCGCCAGCAGCCCCGGGCCTGGCACGGGTGAGCAGTTCTTC. Protein product: CASSPGPGTGEQFF. This sequence joins TRBV5-1 and TRBJ2-1, with D uncertain. Trimming stripped 4 bases from V and 9 bases from J, with 17 bases between. The CDR3 covers 14 residues. CDR1 is SGHRS and CDR2 is YFSETQ in the germline V gene.

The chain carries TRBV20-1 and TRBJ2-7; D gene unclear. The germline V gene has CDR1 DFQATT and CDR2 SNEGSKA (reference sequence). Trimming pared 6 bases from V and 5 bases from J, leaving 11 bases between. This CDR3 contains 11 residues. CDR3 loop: CSAPYTHEQYF. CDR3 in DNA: TGCAGTGCGCCTTACACCCACGAGCAGTACTTC.

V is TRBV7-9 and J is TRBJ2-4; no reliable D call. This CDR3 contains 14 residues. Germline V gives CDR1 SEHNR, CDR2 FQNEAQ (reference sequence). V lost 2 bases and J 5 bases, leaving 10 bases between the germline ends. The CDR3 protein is CASSLTGRENIQYF. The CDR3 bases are TGTGCCAGCAGCTTAACGGGTAGAGAAAACATTCAGTACTTC.

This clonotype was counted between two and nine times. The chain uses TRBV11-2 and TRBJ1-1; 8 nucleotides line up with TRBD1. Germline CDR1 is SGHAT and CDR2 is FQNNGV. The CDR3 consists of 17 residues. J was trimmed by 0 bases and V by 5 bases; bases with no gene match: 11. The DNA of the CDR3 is TGTGCCAGCAGCCGTCGGACAGGGAAAGGAGTGAACACTGAAGCTTTCTTT. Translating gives CASSRRTGKGVNTEAFF.

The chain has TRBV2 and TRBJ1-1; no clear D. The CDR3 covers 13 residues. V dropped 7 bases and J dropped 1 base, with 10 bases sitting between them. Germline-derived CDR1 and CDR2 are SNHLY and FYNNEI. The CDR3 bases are TGTGCCAGCAAATCCGACGGGAACACTGAAGCTTTCTTT. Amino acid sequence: CASKSDGNTEAFF.

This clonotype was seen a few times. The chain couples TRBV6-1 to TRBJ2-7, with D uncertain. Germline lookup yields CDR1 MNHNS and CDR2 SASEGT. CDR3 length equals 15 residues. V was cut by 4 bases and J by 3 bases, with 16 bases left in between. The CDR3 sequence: CASSANKASNYEQYF. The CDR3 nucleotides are TGTGCCAGCAGTGCTAATAAGGCCTCAAACTACGAGCAGTACTTC.

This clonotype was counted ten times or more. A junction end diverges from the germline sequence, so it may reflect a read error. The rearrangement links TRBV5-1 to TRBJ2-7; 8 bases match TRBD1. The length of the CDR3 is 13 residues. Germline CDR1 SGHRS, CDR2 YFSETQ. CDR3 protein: CASSLQGAYEQYF. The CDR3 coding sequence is TGTGCCAGCAGTTTACAGGGGGCCTACGAGCAGTACTTC.

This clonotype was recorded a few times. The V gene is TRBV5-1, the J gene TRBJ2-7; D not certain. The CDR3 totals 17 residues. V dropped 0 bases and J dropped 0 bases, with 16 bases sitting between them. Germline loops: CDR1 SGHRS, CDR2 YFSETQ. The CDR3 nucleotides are TGCGCCAGCAGCTTGGCCCAACGACATACCGTCTCCTACGAGCAGTACTTC. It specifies CASSLAQRHTVSYEQYF.